The 25 T cell receptor beta chains below were found in one sample sequenced in a study of yellow fever vaccine responses in identical twins. MiXCR, applied by TCRdb to the RT-PCR reads, yields one record per CDR3 protein. The sample holds under 1,100 distinct CDR3 sequences, over 70% seen once. The sequencing used T cells from blood (PBMCs), unsorted or a sorted subset (not recorded which), collected before or after yellow fever vaccination (not recorded which). Every receptor here comes from a woman younger than 35 who received the yellow fever vaccine.

The chain employs TRBV6-1 and TRBJ2-7; D remains unclear. Trimming took 6 bases from V and 1 from J, leaving 10 bases between them. The CDR3 loop spans 13 amino acids. Germline lookup yields CDR1 MNHNS and CDR2 SASEGT. CDR3 in amino acids: CASRSSVSYEQYF. The CDR3 region has the DNA TGTGCCAGCAGAAGCTCTGTGTCCTACGAGCAGTACTTC.

The V and J genes are TRBV24-1 and TRBJ1-5, with TRBD1 matching over 9 bases. The CDR3 runs to 13 residues. With 4 bases clipped from V and 6 bases from J, the junction kept 0 bases outside the gene matches. The germline gives CDR1 KGHDR, CDR2 SFDVKD. CDR3 DNA sequence: TGTGCCACCAGTGAGGGACAGGGTCAGCCCCAGCATTTT. This translates into CATSEGQGQPQHF.

The chain links TRBV24-1 to TRBJ2-1; D is undetermined. The CDR3 length is 16 residues. Germline CDR1 and CDR2: KGHDR and SFDVKD. The V end lost 3 bases, the J end lost 0 bases, and 11 bases lay between the germline ends. The CDR3 sequence is CATSDRGASSYNEQFF. DNA of the CDR3: TGTGCCACCAGTGATCGTGGAGCCAGCTCCTACAATGAGCAGTTCTTC.

The rearrangement links TRBV5-4 to TRBJ1-1; maybe TRBD1 (6 bases). This CDR3 is 15 amino acids long. Trimming stripped 4 bases from V and 5 bases from J, with 18 bases between. From germline, CDR1 is SGHNT and CDR2 YYREEE (reference sequence). The DNA for the CDR3 is TGTGCCAGCAGCACCCCTAGGGGGGGCCGTACTGAAGCTTTCTTT. Translation gives CASSTPRGGRTEAFF.

J is TRBJ1-1 and V is TRBV6-1, with 9 bases fitting TRBD1. After removal of 3 bases from V and 4 bases from J, the junction contained 9 bases not matched to a gene. This CDR3 comprises 16 residues. Germline V gene lookup returns CDR1 MNHNS and CDR2 SASEGT. The CDR3 DNA follows: TGTGCCAGCAGTGACACAGGGGGCTCGGGCGGCACTGAAGCTTTCTTT. As protein: CASSDTGGSGGTEAFF.

V gene TRBV27 combines with J gene TRBJ2-1; TRBD2 matches 11 bases. Germline values: CDR1 MNHEY, CDR2 SMNVEV (reference sequence). Germline trimming cut 5 bases from V and 6 bases from J; bases unmatched to any gene: 6. The CDR3 loop spans 15 amino acids. For the CDR3, the DNA is TGTGCCAGCAGTAAACTAGCGGGAGCTGGCAATGAGCAGTTCTTC. The encoded protein is CASSKLAGAGNEQFF.

This chain links TRBV5-1 with TRBJ2-2; tentative D call: TRBD1 (5 bases). V shed 0 bases and J shed 4 bases, with 10 bases lying between them. From germline, CDR1 is SGHRS and CDR2 YFSETQ. This CDR3 contains 15 residues. The CDR3, as DNA: TGCGCCAGCAGCTTGGGACAGACCAGCACCGGGGAGCTGTTTTTT. This encodes CASSLGQTSTGELFF.

This chain connects TRBV11-1 to TRBJ2-1, with D maybe TRBD1 (5 bases). CDR1 SGHAT and CDR2 FQDESV come from the germline V gene (reference sequence). The V and J ends lost 1 base and 13 bases respectively, with 14 bases between them. This CDR3 region has 13 residues. CDR3 DNA: TGTGCCAGCAGCTTAGTGGGTGGGGCGGATCAGTTCTTC. As protein: CASSLVGGADQFF.

V usage is TRBV10-1 and J usage is TRBJ1-5, with TRBD1 as a possible D gene (6 bases). V was pared by 2 bases and J by 0 bases, with 8 bases between. Germline V gene lookup returns CDR1 WNHNN and CDR2 SYGVQD (reference sequence). The CDR3 covers 15 residues. The CDR3, as DNA: TGCGCCAGCAGTGAGCGGGACAATAGCAATCAGCCCCAGCATTTT. Its protein product is CASSERDNSNQPQHF.

This chain links TRBV2 with TRBJ2-7; D gene ambiguous. There are 15 residues in the CDR3. Trimming took off 2 bases at V and 4 bases at J, with 15 bases between the two ends. Germline lookup yields CDR1 SNHLY and CDR2 FYNNEI. The CDR3 loop reads CASSEQGHSSYEQYF. The CDR3 DNA follows: TGTGCCAGCAGTGAACAAGGGCACAGCTCTTACGAGCAGTACTTC. The entire variable domain, with the rest obtained from reference TRBV2 and TRBJ2-7, is as follows: EPEVTQTPSHQVTQMGQEVILRCVPISNHLYFYWYRQILGQKVEFLVSFYNNEISEKSEIFDDQFSVERPDGSNFTLKIRSTKLEDSAMYFCASSEQGHSSYEQYFGPGTRLTVT.

The J gene is TRBJ2-1, the V gene TRBV20-1, with TRBD2 identical over 13 bases. CDR1 is DFQATT, CDR2 SNEGSKA, per germline (reference sequence). The V segment lost 3 bases and the J segment 10 bases; nucleotides outside the gene matches: 9. This CDR3 has 15 amino acids. In DNA, the CDR3 is TGCAGTGCTAGGGAGAGGGGACTAGCGGGAAGCGAGCAGTTCTTC. Translating it yields CSARERGLAGSEQFF.

This chain links TRBV10-1 with TRBJ1-1; D gene uncertain. Germline V lookup: CDR1 WNHNN, CDR2 SYGVQD (reference sequence). This CDR3 has 14 amino acids. The V and J ends lost 3 bases and 0 bases respectively, with 8 bases between them. As DNA, the CDR3 is TGCGCCAGCAGTGATAGAGGGATGAACACTGAAGCTTTCTTT. Its translation is CASSDRGMNTEAFF.

The rearrangement uses TRBV10-3 and TRBJ2-3, with TRBD1 identical over 8 bases. This CDR3 is built from 17 residues. Germline values: CDR1 ENHRY, CDR2 SYGVKD. The V segment lost 2 bases and the J segment 4 bases; nucleotides outside the gene matches: 11. The CDR3 here is CAISEPRTGQQSDTQYF. The CDR3 region has the DNA TGTGCCATCAGTGAGCCCCGGACAGGGCAACAATCAGATACGCAGTATTTT.

The rearrangement uses TRBV5-1 and TRBJ2-1; TRBD2 matches 8 bases. The germline V gene encodes CDR1 SGHRS and CDR2 YFSETQ. CDR3 length: 17 amino acids. Germline trimming cut 4 bases from V and 1 base from J; bases unmatched to any gene: 10. The CDR3 nucleotides are TGCGCCAGCAGCGGAGGGGCCAGCGGGAGTTCCTACAATGAGCAGTTCTTC. As protein: CASSGGASGSSYNEQFF.

The chain links TRBV20-1 to TRBJ2-1, with D perhaps assigned TRBD1 or TRBD2 (5 bases each). There are 16 residues in the CDR3. The germline gives CDR1 DFQATT, CDR2 SNEGSKA (reference sequence). V was trimmed by 6 bases and J by 0 bases, leaving 18 bases between them. The CDR3 nucleotides read TGCAGTGCCGACCCCGGGACCTCGAGCTCCTACAATGAGCAGTTCTTC. Translated, it gives CSADPGTSSSYNEQFF.

The chain carries TRBV2 and TRBJ2-7; 8 nucleotides agree with TRBD1. The CDR3 consists of 15 residues. Germline trimming cut 5 bases from V and 0 bases from J; bases unmatched to any gene: 6. CDR1 SNHLY and CDR2 FYNNEI come from the germline V gene. CDR3 region: CASSPRTGSSYEQYF. The CDR3 nucleotides read TGTGCCAGCAGTCCGCGGACAGGGAGCTCCTACGAGCAGTACTTC.

This clonotype was seen only a few times. The V call is TRBV11-3, the J call TRBJ2-2; D is undetermined. Germline V gene lookup returns CDR1 SGHNT and CDR2 YENEEA. This CDR3 region has 16 residues. Between the trimmed V and J ends, which lost 5 bases and 1 base, there was a span of 14 bases. The CDR3 DNA reads as TGTGCCAGCAGCCGCCGCCACCTAGGGAACACCGGGGAGCTGTTTTTT. This gives the protein CASSRRHLGNTGELFF.

The genes are TRBV24-1 and TRBJ2-1; TRBD2 aligns across 8 bases. CDR3 length equals 16 residues. The ends lost 3 bases at V and 8 bases at J; junction bases unmatched: 11. Germline V gives CDR1 KGHDR, CDR2 SFDVKD. CDR3 nucleotides: TGTGCCACCAGTGATCCGGGACTAGGAAACGCCTATGAGCAGTTCTTC. This gives the protein CATSDPGLGNAYEQFF.

The J gene is TRBJ2-7, the V gene TRBV20-1; 10 bases map to TRBD1. Germline V lookup: CDR1 DFQATT, CDR2 SNEGSKA (reference sequence). The CDR3 sequence is 13 residues long. J gave up 3 bases and V 5 bases, and 4 bases lay outside the gene matches. The CDR3 protein is CSAAGTGDYEQYF. Here the CDR3 DNA reads TGCAGTGCTGCCGGGACAGGGGACTACGAGCAGTACTTC.

The CDR3 DNA is TGTGCCAGCACCTCCGGGCCCTACACAGATACGCAGTATTTT. It is translated as CASTSGPYTDTQYF. This rearrangement joins TRBV11-2 to TRBJ2-3; the D is unclear. The CDR3 runs 14 residues. In germline, CDR1 is SGHAT, CDR2 FQNNGV. V was pared by 7 bases and J by 2 bases, with 13 bases between.

The chain combines TRBV12-3 or TRBV12-4 with TRBJ2-4, with TRBD2 as a possible D gene (5 bases). CDR3 size: 16 residues. Trimming stripped 3 bases from V and 9 bases from J, with 21 bases between. CDR3 coding DNA: TGTGCCAGCAGTTTTTACCCCCCTTATATGGCGGGCATTCAGTACTTC. Encoded protein: CASSFYPPYMAGIQYF.

The chain links TRBV15 to TRBJ2-1, with D tentatively TRBD1 (7 bases). Deletions cut 0 bases from V and 4 bases from J, with 10 bases between. This CDR3 is built from 15 residues. The germline CDR1 and CDR2 sequences are LNHNV and YYDKDF (reference sequence). DNA for the CDR3: TGTGCCACCAGCAGAGACAGGGGGGATTACAATGAGCAGTTCTTC. Amino acid sequence: CATSRDRGDYNEQFF.

The chain uses TRBV9 and TRBJ2-1; possibly TRBD2 for D (5 bases). The germline V gene has CDR1 SGDLS and CDR2 YYNGEE. The CDR3 totals 11 residues. Trimming stripped 3 bases from V and 10 bases from J, with 8 bases between. The CDR3 spells CASSGEKEQFF. CDR3 coding DNA: TGTGCCAGCAGCGGGGAGAAGGAGCAGTTCTTC.

This clonotype appeared once. J is TRBJ2-1 and V is TRBV11-1, with 9 nucleotides matching TRBD2. Germline CDR1 and CDR2: SGHAT and FQDESV (reference sequence). After removal of 2 bases from V and 6 bases from J, the junction contained 14 bases not matched to a gene. The CDR3 loop spans 18 amino acids. CDR3 sequence: CASSLSRLAGVEGNEQFF. In DNA form, the CDR3 reads TGTGCCAGCAGCTTAAGCCGATTAGCGGGAGTGGAAGGCAATGAGCAGTTCTTC.

This sequence joins TRBV4-2 and TRBJ2-1; 7 bases fit TRBD2. Losses at the gene ends were 3 bases for V and 9 bases for J; bases not matched to a gene: 17. There are 17 residues in the CDR3. CDR1 and CDR2 (germline): LGHNA, YNFKEQ. The CDR3 DNA follows: TGTGCCAGCAGCCAGGGGGAGGGATTACGCTTAAGGGGTGAGCAGTTCTTC. It yields the protein CASSQGEGLRLRGEQFF.